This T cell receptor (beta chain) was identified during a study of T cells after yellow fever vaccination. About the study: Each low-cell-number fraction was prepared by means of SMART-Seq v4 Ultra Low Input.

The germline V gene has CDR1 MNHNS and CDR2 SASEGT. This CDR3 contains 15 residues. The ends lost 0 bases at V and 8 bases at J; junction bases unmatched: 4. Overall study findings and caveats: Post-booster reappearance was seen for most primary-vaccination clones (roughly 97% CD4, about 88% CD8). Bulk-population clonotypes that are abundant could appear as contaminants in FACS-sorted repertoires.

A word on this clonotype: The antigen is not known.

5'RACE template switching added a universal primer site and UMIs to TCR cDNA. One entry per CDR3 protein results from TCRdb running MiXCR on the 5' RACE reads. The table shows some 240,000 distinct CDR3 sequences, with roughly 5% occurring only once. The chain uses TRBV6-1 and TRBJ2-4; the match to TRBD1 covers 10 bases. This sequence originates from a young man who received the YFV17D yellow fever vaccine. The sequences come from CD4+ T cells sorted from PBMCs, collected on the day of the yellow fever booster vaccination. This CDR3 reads CASSEAGGQGYIQYF. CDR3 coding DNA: TGTGCCAGCAGTGAAGCAGGGGGACAGGGGTACATTCAGTACTTC.